This is a list of T cell receptor beta chains from one sample in a study of early T cells in non-severe SARS-CoV-2 infection. TCRdb re-called the 5' RACE reads with MiXCR, one entry per CDR3 protein. The data hold tens of thousands of distinct CDR3 sequences, with more than 8.5% observed a single time. The sequenced sample consisted of whole blood. Every receptor here comes from an adult who was a healthcare worker with PCR-confirmed SARS-CoV-2 infection or an uninfected control (not recorded which). Each CDR3 is given with its conserved first and last residue. The order of the fields is CDR3 protein, CDR3 DNA, V gene, CDR3 length, clone size, D gene, J gene. D genes are given only for firm matches. Clone size is stated in some rows and not others, as once, few, many or a class when expanded.

cdr3_aa: CSVEAPNQVYNEQFF
cdr3_nt: TGCAGCGTTGAAGCTCCCAACCAGGTCTACAATGAGCAGTTCTTC
v_call: TRBV29-1
cdr3_length: 15
clone_size: few
d_call: .
j_call: TRBJ2-1

cdr3_aa: CASSLGRGWSSGTSSYNEQFF
cdr3_nt: TGCGCCAGCAGCTTGGGCCGGGGGTGGAGTAGCGGGACCAGCTCCTACAATGAGCAGTTCTTC
v_call: TRBV5-1
cdr3_length: 21
clone_size: many
d_call: TRBD2
j_call: TRBJ2-1

cdr3_aa: CASSRDNLGETQYF
cdr3_nt: TGTGCCAGCAGCCGGGATAACCTGGGAGAGACCCAGTACTTC
v_call: TRBV7-2
cdr3_length: 14
clone_size: many
d_call: .
j_call: TRBJ2-5

cdr3_aa: CASGTEGTGELFF
cdr3_nt: TGTGCTAGTGGAACGGAAGGCACCGGGGAGCTGTTTTTT
v_call: TRBV12-5
cdr3_length: 13
clone_size: many
d_call: .
j_call: TRBJ2-2

cdr3_aa: CSVATGGSSEKLFF
cdr3_nt: TGCAGCGTTGCCACAGGGGGTTCGAGTGAAAAACTGTTTTTT
v_call: TRBV29-1
cdr3_length: 14
clone_size: .
d_call: TRBD1
j_call: TRBJ1-4

cdr3_aa: CSVEPGDASSYNEQFF
cdr3_nt: TGCAGCGTTGAACCCGGGGACGCCAGCTCCTACAATGAGCAGTTCTTC
v_call: TRBV29-1
cdr3_length: 16
clone_size: few
d_call: .
j_call: TRBJ2-1

cdr3_aa: CASRRSWPLHF
cdr3_nt: TGTGCCAGCAGGAGGAGTTGGCCCCTCCACTTT
v_call: TRBV25-1
cdr3_length: 11
clone_size: many
d_call: .
j_call: TRBJ1-6

cdr3_aa: CSVDRDEQYF
cdr3_nt: TGCAGCGTTGACAGGGACGAGCAGTACTTC
v_call: TRBV29-1
cdr3_length: 10
clone_size: few
d_call: .
j_call: TRBJ2-7

cdr3_aa: CASGLVWTGGNTEAFF
cdr3_nt: TGTGCTAGTGGTTTGGTCTGGACAGGGGGGAACACTGAAGCTTTCTTT
v_call: TRBV12-5
cdr3_length: 16
clone_size: .
d_call: TRBD1
j_call: TRBJ1-1

cdr3_aa: CASSLGGADYGYTF
cdr3_nt: TGCGCCAGCAGCTTGGGCGGGGCGGATTATGGCTACACCTTC
v_call: TRBV5-1
cdr3_length: 14
clone_size: many
d_call: .
j_call: TRBJ1-2

cdr3_aa: CAWSGDRGNTEAFF
cdr3_nt: TGTGCCTGGAGTGGGGACAGGGGAAACACTGAAGCTTTCTTT
v_call: TRBV30
cdr3_length: 14
clone_size: .
d_call: TRBD1
j_call: TRBJ1-1

cdr3_aa: CSARLRTSGRNTDTQYF
cdr3_nt: TGCAGTGCTAGACTTAGGACTAGCGGGAGGAACACAGATACGCAGTATTTT
v_call: TRBV20-1
cdr3_length: 17
clone_size: .
d_call: TRBD2
j_call: TRBJ2-3

cdr3_aa: CASSRGSGGGTDTQYF
cdr3_nt: TGTGCCAGCAGTAGGGGTAGCGGGGGAGGCACAGATACGCAGTATTTT
v_call: TRBV6-5
cdr3_length: 16
clone_size: .
d_call: TRBD2
j_call: TRBJ2-3

cdr3_aa: CASSLMRIRLAVYNEQFF
cdr3_nt: TGTGCCAGCAGCTTAATGCGCATCAGACTAGCGGTGTACAATGAGCAGTTCTTC
v_call: TRBV7-2
cdr3_length: 18
clone_size: many
d_call: TRBD2
j_call: TRBJ2-1

cdr3_aa: CASSSGDGYNSPLHF
cdr3_nt: TGTGCCAGCAGCTCCGGGGACGGTTATAATTCACCCCTCCACTTT
v_call: TRBV9
cdr3_length: 15
clone_size: .
d_call: .
j_call: TRBJ1-6

cdr3_aa: CASSYRAGIAGGSMYEQFF
cdr3_nt: TGTGCCAGCAGTTACAGGGCAGGCATAGCGGGAGGGAGTATGTATGAGCAGTTCTTC
v_call: TRBV6-5
cdr3_length: 19
clone_size: few
d_call: TRBD2
j_call: TRBJ2-1

cdr3_aa: CASAPHGRFPYEQYF
cdr3_nt: TGTGCCAGTGCCCCCCACGGGAGGTTCCCCTACGAGCAGTACTTC
v_call: TRBV12-3/TRBV12-4
cdr3_length: 15
clone_size: few
d_call: TRBD2
j_call: TRBJ2-7

cdr3_aa: CATSRDRLATITGELFF
cdr3_nt: TGTGCCACCAGCAGAGATCGTTTAGCGACCATCACCGGGGAGCTGTTTTTT
v_call: TRBV15
cdr3_length: 17
clone_size: many
d_call: .
j_call: TRBJ2-2

cdr3_aa: CASSLGDSDYGYTF
cdr3_nt: TGCGCCAGCAGCTTGGGGGACAGCGACTATGGCTACACCTTC
v_call: TRBV5-1
cdr3_length: 14
clone_size: many
d_call: TRBD1
j_call: TRBJ1-2

cdr3_aa: CASSRDSRSNTGELFF
cdr3_nt: TGCGCCAGCAGCCGGGACAGTCGCTCGAACACCGGGGAGCTGTTTTTT
v_call: TRBV5-1
cdr3_length: 16
clone_size: few
d_call: TRBD1
j_call: TRBJ2-2

cdr3_aa: CASSRRGGSEETQYF
cdr3_nt: TGTGCCAGCAGCCGGCGTGGGGGCAGCGAAGAGACCCAGTACTTC
v_call: TRBV14
cdr3_length: 15
clone_size: .
d_call: .
j_call: TRBJ2-5

cdr3_aa: CASSLTGDRTTAFF
cdr3_nt: TGCGCCAGCAGCTTGACGGGGGACAGAACAACAGCTTTCTTT
v_call: TRBV5-1
cdr3_length: 14
clone_size: many
d_call: TRBD1
j_call: TRBJ1-1

cdr3_aa: CASRRGARETQYF
cdr3_nt: TGTGCCAGCCGCCGAGGGGCACGAGAGACCCAGTACTTC
v_call: TRBV12-3/TRBV12-4
cdr3_length: 13
clone_size: many
d_call: .
j_call: TRBJ2-5

cdr3_aa: CSVGAGLAGGGYEQYF
cdr3_nt: TGCAGCGTGGGGGCTGGACTAGCGGGAGGAGGGTACGAGCAGTACTTC
v_call: TRBV29-1
cdr3_length: 16
clone_size: .
d_call: TRBD2
j_call: TRBJ2-7

cdr3_aa: CASSYTLADTSTDTQYF
cdr3_nt: TGTGCCAGCAGTTACACCTTAGCGGATACTAGCACAGATACGCAGTATTTT
v_call: TRBV6-6
cdr3_length: 17
clone_size: .
d_call: .
j_call: TRBJ2-3

cdr3_aa: CAWRSSRTDTQYF
cdr3_nt: TGTGCCTGGAGAAGCTCCCGCACAGATACGCAGTATTTT
v_call: TRBV30
cdr3_length: 13
clone_size: many
d_call: .
j_call: TRBJ2-3

cdr3_aa: CASSETEPAYGYTF
cdr3_nt: TGTGCCAGCAGCGAGACGGAGCCAGCGTATGGCTACACCTTC
v_call: TRBV9
cdr3_length: 14
clone_size: few
d_call: .
j_call: TRBJ1-2

cdr3_aa: CASSERRGELFF
cdr3_nt: TGTGCCAGCAGTGAAAGGCGAGGGGAGCTGTTTTTT
v_call: TRBV25-1
cdr3_length: 12
clone_size: .
d_call: .
j_call: TRBJ2-2

cdr3_aa: CASSQELPADYGYTF
cdr3_nt: TGCGCCAGCAGCCAAGAGTTGCCAGCAGACTATGGCTACACCTTC
v_call: TRBV4-1
cdr3_length: 15
clone_size: .
d_call: .
j_call: TRBJ1-2

cdr3_aa: CASSPRLAEHRELFF
cdr3_nt: TGCGCCAGCAGCCCCCGACTAGCGGAGCACCGGGAGCTGTTTTTT
v_call: TRBV4-3
cdr3_length: 15
clone_size: many
d_call: TRBD2
j_call: TRBJ2-2

cdr3_aa: CASSLEGRGTEAFF
cdr3_nt: TGTGCCAGCAGCTTAGAAGGCCGGGGGACTGAAGCTTTCTTT
v_call: TRBV7-6
cdr3_length: 14
clone_size: many
d_call: .
j_call: TRBJ1-1

cdr3_aa: CASSQLVGGEQYF
cdr3_nt: TGCGCCAGCAGCCAACTAGTGGGGGGCGAGCAGTACTTC
v_call: TRBV10-2
cdr3_length: 13
clone_size: .
d_call: .
j_call: TRBJ2-7

cdr3_aa: CASSQGAMSNQPQHF
cdr3_nt: TGCGCCAGCAGCCAGGGGGCCATGAGCAATCAGCCCCAGCATTTT
v_call: TRBV4-1
cdr3_length: 15
clone_size: many
d_call: .
j_call: TRBJ1-5

cdr3_aa: CASSFGQGAGELFF
cdr3_nt: TGTGCCAGCAGCTTTGGACAGGGTGCCGGGGAGCTGTTTTTT
v_call: TRBV6-1
cdr3_length: 14
clone_size: many
d_call: TRBD1
j_call: TRBJ2-2

cdr3_aa: CASSQDLRREGHYEQYF
cdr3_nt: TGTGCCAGCAGCCAAGATCTCCGACGGGAGGGCCACTACGAGCAGTACTTC
v_call: TRBV3-2
cdr3_length: 17
clone_size: .
d_call: .
j_call: TRBJ2-7

cdr3_aa: CSLNRKDQPQHF
cdr3_nt: TGCAGCCTGAACAGGAAGGATCAGCCCCAGCATTTT
v_call: TRBV29-1
cdr3_length: 12
clone_size: .
d_call: .
j_call: TRBJ1-5

cdr3_aa: CASSSVTHPIGYF
cdr3_nt: TGTGCCAGCAGTTCAGTCACACACCCCATCGGGTATTTT
v_call: TRBV28
cdr3_length: 13
clone_size: many
d_call: .
j_call: TRBJ2-3